This TCR beta chain was documented in a study of Graves' ophthalmopathy and Graves' hyperthyroidism. Study conclusions and caveats: Its predictions of ophthalmopathy progression gave the model approximately 65% sensitivity and 72.22% specificity.

Germline V gene data show CDR1 as SGHVS and CDR2 as FQNEAQ. CDR3 length equals 16 residues. J was trimmed by 7 bases and V by 1 base; bases with no gene match: 13. Newly diagnosed hyperthyroidism donors, aged 18 to 65, duration under 2 months. Patients with other autoimmune diseases, uncontrolled infections, pregnancy or lactation were excluded. RNA transcripts yielded amplified TCR beta CDR3 regions. HTBI primers primed a first-round RT-PCR, and a second-round multiplex PCR followed. TCRdb passed the multiplex PCR reads through MiXCR, listing each CDR3 protein once. The sample shows over a million distinct CDR3 sequences, roughly 35% of them seen only once. Turning to this clonotype: Its target is unknown.

Sequencing was done on a sample of peripheral blood or thyroid tissue (not recorded which). The chain joins TRBV7-8 to TRBJ2-7; TRBD2 aligns across 7 bases. This receptor was obtained from an adult man with Graves' hyperthyroidism. CDR3: CASSLGVGRERGEQYF. The CDR3 region has the DNA TGTGCCAGCAGCTTAGGGGTTGGGCGGGAGCGTGGTGAGCAGTACTTC.